A selection of T cell receptor beta chains follows, all from one sample in a study of blood T cell repertoires in COVID-19. Only in-frame clones appear in the TCRdb table, and some are missing; sequencing was by immunoSEQ multiplex PCR. The sample contains roughly 200,000 clones, nearly 90% of which appear only once. Sequencing was done on a sample of peripheral blood. The receptors were sampled from a man aged 55-75 years with active or convalescent COVID-19. The CDR3 runs from the conserved cysteine through the conserved F or W. The order of the fields is V gene, clone size, J gene, D gene, CDR3 DNA, CDR3 protein. D genes are given only for firm matches. Clone size is given for some rows only: seen once, a few or many times, or a class if the clone is expanded.

>TRBV10-3|.|TRBJ1-2|.
TGTGCCATCAGGTCAGCTAACTATGGCTACACCTTC
CAIRSANYGYTF
>TRBV6-6|.|TRBJ2-3|TRBD2
TGTGCCAGCAGTTTAGCGGGGGGGCCAGCAGATACGCAGTATTTT
CASSLAGGPADTQYF
>TRBV27|.|TRBJ1-5|.
TGTGCCAGCAGTCCCCTTGAGAGCAATCAGCCCCAGCATTTT
CASSPLESNQPQHF
>TRBV5-5|.|TRBJ2-7|.
TGTGCCAGCAGCTTGCTGCAGGGGCCCTACGAGCAGTACTTC
CASSLLQGPYEQYF
>TRBV2|once|TRBJ2-3|.
TGTGCCAGCGGGGGGACCCCCACAGATACGCAGTATTTT
CASGGTPTDTQYF
>TRBV4-2|.|TRBJ2-4|.
TGTGCCAGCAGCCAAGAGAAGGCAGGGCCATCGAACATTCAGTACTTC
CASSQEKAGPSNIQYF
>TRBV7-9|.|TRBJ1-1|.
TGTGCCAGCACCTTTTGGGAGGGCCCCATGAACACTGAAGCTTTCTTT
CASTFWEGPMNTEAFF
>TRBV7-3|.|TRBJ2-2|TRBD1
TGTGCCAGCAGACCCGGCGGGACAGGGAACACCGGGGAGCTGTTTTTT
CASRPGGTGNTGELFF
>TRBV19|few|TRBJ1-2|TRBD1
TGTGCCAGTAGGAGGCCAGGGGGCAACTATGGCTACACCTTC
CASRRPGGNYGYTF
>TRBV4-1|many|TRBJ1-3|.
TGCGCCAGCAGCCAAGATCCCGCGGCCAGAAACACCATATATTTT
CASSQDPAARNTIYF
>TRBV10-2|.|TRBJ1-2|.
TGCGCCAGCAGTGACCTGCGGCGGCGGGAGGGTCCTGGCTACACCTTC
CASSDLRRREGPGYTF
>TRBV2|.|TRBJ2-5|.
TGTGCCAGCAGGGAATCTCGCGGGGGAGGGGGGACCCAGTACTTC
CASRESRGGGGTQYF
>TRBV9|.|TRBJ2-1|TRBD2
TGTGCCAGCAGCCTGACTAGCCCCTACAATGAGCAGTTCTTC
CASSLTSPYNEQFF
>TRBV5-8|.|TRBJ2-2|TRBD1
TGTGCCAGCAGCTCCCGGGACAGACACACCGGGGAGCTGTTTTTT
CASSSRDRHTGELFF